This TCR beta chain was identified during a study of resident and recirculating memory T cells in vitiligo. Study-level background: Samples were epidermis from two lesional and two nonlesional sites, plus PBMCs. No cells were sorted; samples were homogenized just before genomic DNA extraction.

Germline V gene lookup returns CDR1 SGHDN and CDR2 FVKESK. V lost 0 bases and J lost 4, with 12 bases in between. The CDR3 covers 15 residues. This clone is medium-sized within its sample. No patient showed confetti depigmentation, a clinical sign of active disease. No vitiligo treatment was given during the prior three months. Measured with immunoSEQ multiplex PCR; TCRdb has only the in-frame clones, and not every one. The sample shows roughly 42,000 clones, about 90% of them seen only once. The genes are TRBV14 and TRBJ1-2; D call uncertain. Material for sequencing was blood. This TCR was recovered from a male donor with vitiligo. The CDR3 here is CASSQDGGSSYGYTF. Written as DNA, the CDR3 is TGTGCCAGCAGCCAAGATGGCGGGTCGAGCTATGGCTACACCTTC.